The 26 T cell receptor beta chains given below trace back to one sample, sequenced in a study of blood T cell repertoires in COVID-19. Assay used: immunoSEQ multiplex PCR; TCRdb lists only in-frame clones, some missing. Here the sample spans roughly 290,000 clones, around 81% being singletons. Sequenced sample: peripheral blood. All receptors come from a woman in her forties or fifties with active or convalescent COVID-19.

The chain has TRBV19 and TRBJ2-1; 7 bases map to TRBD1. This CDR3 has 17 amino acids. Losses at the gene ends were 1 base for V and 6 bases for J; bases not matched to a gene: 12. CDR1 LNHDA and CDR2 SQIVND come from the germline V gene (reference sequence). The CDR3 DNA reads TGTGCCAGTAGTATAGTTTCGGGACAGCCAAGTTTCAATGAGCAGTTCTTC. Encoded protein: CASSIVSGQPSFNEQFF.

The chain combines TRBV27 with TRBJ1-1; D is perhaps TRBD1 (6 bases). This CDR3 comprises 18 residues. The germline gives CDR1 MNHEY, CDR2 SMNVEV (reference sequence). V gave up 4 bases and J gave up 1 base, with 22 bases separating them. DNA for the CDR3: TGTGCCAGCAGTTCGCGATTCGCTCGACAGGCAAGGAACACTGAAGCTTTCTTT. Its translation: CASSSRFARQARNTEAFF.

The chain combines TRBV7-2 with TRBJ1-2; 7 bases agree with TRBD1. CDR3 length: 14 amino acids. V shed 6 bases and J 4 bases; nucleotides not matched to a gene: 8. In germline, CDR1 is SGHTA, CDR2 FQGNSA. Here the CDR3 DNA reads TGTGCCAGCAGATTCGTAGGGGGCAGCTATGGCTACACCTTC. It encodes CASRFVGGSYGYTF.

The genes are TRBV10-1 and TRBJ2-3, with 7 nucleotides matching TRBD2. Germline lookup yields CDR1 WNHNN and CDR2 SYGVQD (reference sequence). V shed 8 bases, J shed 8 bases, and the junction held 4 bases outside the gene matches. The CDR3 spans 11 residues. The CDR3 DNA is TGCGCCAGCGGATCGGGGGGTACGCAGTATTTT. Amino acid sequence: CASGSGGTQYF.

This clone showed up just once. The sample contains more than one DNA sequence encoding this CDR3. V usage is TRBV19 and J usage is TRBJ1-1; perhaps TRBD1 as D (6 bases). V was pared by 2 bases and J by 1 base, with 8 bases between. Per the germline V gene, CDR1 is LNHDA and CDR2 is SQIVND (reference sequence). The CDR3 runs 14 residues. The CDR3 bases are TGTGCCAGTAGTATACTACAGGGGAACACTGAAGCTTTCTTT. It yields the protein CASSILQGNTEAFF.

The gene calls are TRBV7-2 and TRBJ2-7; 7 bases map to TRBD2. The CDR3 sequence is 14 residues long. Per the germline V gene, CDR1 is SGHTA and CDR2 is FQGNSA. J lost 7 bases, V lost 5 bases, and 11 bases had no gene match. The CDR3 is CASSHTAGAWEQYF. In nucleotides, the CDR3 is TGTGCCAGCAGCCACACCGCGGGAGCCTGGGAGCAGTACTTC. Looking up the rest from reference TRBV7-2 and TRBJ2-7 gives the full variable domain: GAGVSQSPSNKVTEKGKDVELRCDPISGHTALYWYRQSLGQGLEFLIYFQGNSAPDKSGLPSDRFSAERTGGSVSTLTIQRTQQEDSAVYLCASSHTAGAWEQYFGPGTRLTVT.

This clone was recorded a few times. This chain uses TRBV3-1 (or the pseudogene TRBV3-2) with TRBJ1-1; D gene ambiguous. CDR3 length: 14 amino acids. With 0 bases removed from V and 11 bases from J, the gap between germline ends came to 16 bases. Germline values: CDR1 LGHDT, CDR2 YNNKEL (reference sequence). The CDR3 DNA follows: TGTGCCAGCAGCCAAGATTCTTTTGCAGGAATGGCTTTCTTT. It specifies CASSQDSFAGMAFF.

The CDR3 bases are TGTGCCAGCAGGGAGGAAGGTAATTCACCCCTCCACTTT. Encoded protein: CASREEGNSPLHF. This chain connects TRBV2 to TRBJ1-6; unclear D gene. Germline-derived CDR1 and CDR2 are SNHLY and FYNNEI. The CDR3 is 13 residues long. V lost 6 bases and J lost 6, with 9 bases in between.

This clone appeared once. This chain links TRBV6-5 with TRBJ2-1; 7 nucleotides match TRBD2. Germline V gene sequence: CDR1 MNHEY, CDR2 SVGAGI. There are 14 residues in the CDR3. V lost 7 bases to trimming and J lost 3 bases; unmatched junction nucleotides: 6. CDR3 loop: CASTPAGNYNEQFF. The CDR3 region has the DNA TGTGCCAGCACCCCAGCGGGGAACTACAATGAGCAGTTCTTC.

V and J are TRBV5-1 and TRBJ2-2; possibly TRBD1 for D (5 bases). The V gene's germline CDR1 is SGHRS and CDR2 YFSETQ. This CDR3 contains 12 residues. The V end was cut by 5 bases, the J end by 6 bases, with 8 bases between. The CDR3 DNA sequence: TGCGCCAGCAGTCCCAGGGCCGGGGAGCTGTTTTTT. It specifies CASSPRAGELFF.

The rearrangement joins TRBV21-1 to TRBJ1-4; the table gives TRBD1 as D, unverified against the DNA. TRBV21-1 is designated a pseudogene. There are 13 residues in the CDR3. Written as DNA, the CDR3 is TGTGCCAGCAGCTCAGGGTTGGGTGAAAAACTGTTTTTT. It translates to CASSSGLGEKLFF.

V is TRBV13 and J is TRBJ2-3; the match to TRBD2 covers 10 bases. J gave up 0 bases and V 3 bases, and 3 bases lay outside the gene matches. The CDR3 covers 16 residues. CDR1 is PRHDT and CDR2 is FYEKMQ in the germline V gene (reference sequence). DNA for the CDR3: TGTGCCAGCAGCTTGTCGACTAGCGGGAGCACAGATACGCAGTATTTT. Protein sequence: CASSLSTSGSTDTQYF.

The rearrangement uses TRBV4-1 and TRBJ1-2; 8 bases line up with TRBD1. Germline CDR1 and CDR2: MGHRA and YSYEKL. Trimming took 2 bases from V and 8 from J; bases not matched to a gene: 10. This CDR3 is built from 15 residues. The chain's CDR3 is CASSQSRGAGGGYTF. CDR3 nucleotides: TGCGCCAGCAGCCAATCTAGAGGGGCAGGGGGCGGCTACACCTTC.

The chain's CDR3 is CASRLDPSRTQYF. The CDR3 nucleotides are TGTGCCAGCAGACTAGACCCGAGTAGGACCCAGTACTTC. V gene TRBV6-5 combines with J gene TRBJ2-5, with a possible D match to TRBD2 (5 bases). The germline V gene encodes CDR1 MNHEY and CDR2 SVGAGI. CDR3 size: 13 residues. V gave up 6 bases and J gave up 7 bases, with 15 bases separating them.

Only a few counts were recorded for this clone. The chain carries TRBV19 and TRBJ2-7; D perhaps matches TRBD2 (5 bases). CDR1 and CDR2 (germline): LNHDA, SQIVND (reference sequence). The germline V and J ends were trimmed by 5 bases and 3 bases, with 20 bases remaining between them. This CDR3 region has 16 residues. CDR3 DNA sequence: TGTGCCAGTAGTGACGGAAGCGGACTGACGGGCTACGAGCAGTACTTC. Protein sequence: CASSDGSGLTGYEQYF.

This chain connects TRBV6-5 to TRBJ2-1; TRBD2 is a possible D gene (7 bases). The germline V and J ends were trimmed by 5 bases and 6 bases, with 14 bases remaining between them. The germline CDR1 and CDR2 sequences are MNHEY and SVGAGI. The CDR3 runs 14 residues. CDR3 amino acids: CASSREGGFNEQFF. In nucleotides, the CDR3 is TGTGCCAGCAGTAGGGAGGGGGGGTTCAATGAGCAGTTCTTC.

V gene TRBV5-5 combines with J gene TRBJ2-3; D might be TRBD2 (6 bases). The germline CDR1 and CDR2 sequences are SGHKS and YYEKEE (reference sequence). This CDR3 region has 15 residues. Trimming stripped 3 bases from V and 2 bases from J, with 13 bases between. The CDR3 sequence: CASSYTLAFTDTQYF. CDR3 bases: TGTGCCAGCAGCTACACCCTAGCGTTCACAGATACGCAGTATTTT.

The table lists this clone with many counts. The chain joins TRBV3-1 (or the pseudogene TRBV3-2) to TRBJ2-6; D possibly corresponds to TRBD1 (5 bases). Germline CDR1 and CDR2: LGHDT and YNNKEL (reference sequence). V lost 2 bases and J 0 bases, leaving 5 bases between the germline ends. The CDR3 spans 15 residues. CDR3 in amino acids: CASSQTGSGANVLTF. In nucleotides, the CDR3 is TGTGCCAGCAGCCAAACAGGCTCTGGGGCCAACGTCCTGACTTTC.

This chain joins TRBV5-4 and TRBJ1-2; tentatively, D is TRBD1 (6 bases). The CDR3 consists of 14 residues. Germline V gene data show CDR1 as SGHNT and CDR2 as YYREEE (reference sequence). V was trimmed by 0 bases and J by 4 bases, leaving 10 bases between them. This CDR3 is CASSLARTVYGYTF. CDR3 sequence (DNA): TGTGCCAGCAGCTTGGCCAGGACAGTCTATGGCTACACCTTC.

The J gene is TRBJ2-1, the V gene TRBV5-4; 8 positions agree with TRBD2. Trimming took 3 bases from V and 2 from J; bases not matched to a gene: 1. The CDR3 covers 14 residues. Per germline, CDR1 SGHNT and CDR2 YYREEE (reference sequence). For the CDR3, the DNA is TGTGCCAGCAGCTCCGGGAGGGCCTACAATGAGCAGTTCTTC. It translates to CASSSGRAYNEQFF.

This sequence joins TRBV6-4 and TRBJ1-6; D perhaps matches TRBD1 (5 bases). Germline V gene sequence: CDR1 MRHNA, CDR2 SNTAGT. Trimming cost V 2 bases and J 7 bases, with 9 bases left between them. The CDR3 runs 14 residues. In DNA, the CDR3 is TGTGCCAGCAGTGACCACGGGGGGAATTCACCCCTCCACTTT. Translating gives CASSDHGGNSPLHF.

This chain uses TRBV27 with TRBJ2-5; D is unresolved. Germline CDR1 reads MNHEY; CDR2 reads SMNVEV (reference sequence). This CDR3 has 13 residues. Deletions cut 3 bases from V and 0 bases from J, with 5 bases between. Here the CDR3 DNA reads TGTGCCAGCAGTTTTGTTAACCAAGAGACCCAGTACTTC. Its translation is CASSFVNQETQYF.

The chain employs TRBV5-4 and TRBJ2-7; D is perhaps TRBD1 (6 bases). CDR3 length equals 14 residues. The V gene lost 4 bases and the J gene lost 5 bases, with 16 bases spanning the gap. Germline assignment: CDR1 SGHNT and CDR2 YYREEE (reference sequence). Here the CDR3 reads CASSPQGGDDEQYF. Here the CDR3 DNA reads TGTGCCAGCAGCCCCCAAGGGGGAGACGACGAGCAGTACTTC.

CDR3 coding DNA: TGCGCCAGCCAACTAGCCCCCGCGAACACCGGGGAGCTGTTTTTT. Protein: CASQLAPANTGELFF. The chain carries TRBV5-1 and TRBJ2-2; D possibly corresponds to TRBD2 (6 bases). Trimming took 7 bases from V and 0 from J, leaving 13 bases between them. The CDR3 covers 15 residues. CDR1 and CDR2 (germline): SGHRS, YFSETQ.

The chain employs TRBV5-1 and TRBJ2-3, with a weak D call TRBD2 (5 bases). CDR3 length: 13 residues. V lost 4 bases and J 2 bases, leaving 8 bases between the germline ends. Germline CDR1 reads SGHRS; CDR2 reads YFSETQ. CDR3 nucleotide sequence: TGCGCCAGCAGCACGGGGTTCACAGATACGCAGTATTTT. It specifies CASSTGFTDTQYF.

The V and J genes are TRBV2 and TRBJ1-1; D call uncertain. Germline CDR1 SNHLY, CDR2 FYNNEI. This CDR3 is built from 16 residues. The germline V and J ends were trimmed by 5 bases and 0 bases, with 16 bases remaining between them. CDR3 bases: TGTGCCAGCAGTACGACAAGCCTCGGGATGAACACTGAAGCTTTCTTT. It is translated as CASSTTSLGMNTEAFF.